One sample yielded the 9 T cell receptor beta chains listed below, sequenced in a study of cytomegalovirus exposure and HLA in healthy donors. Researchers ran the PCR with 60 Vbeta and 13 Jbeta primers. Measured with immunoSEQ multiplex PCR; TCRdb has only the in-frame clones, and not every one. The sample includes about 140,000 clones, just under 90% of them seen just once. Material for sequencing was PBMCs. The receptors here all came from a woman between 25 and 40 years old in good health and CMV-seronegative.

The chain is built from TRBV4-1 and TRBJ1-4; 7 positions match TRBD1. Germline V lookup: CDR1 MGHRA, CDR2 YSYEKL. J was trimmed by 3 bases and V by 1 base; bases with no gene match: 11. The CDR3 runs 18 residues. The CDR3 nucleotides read TGCGCCAGCAGCCAAGGACCGGATTGGGGACAGCCTAATGAAAAACTGTTTTTT. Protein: CASSQGPDWGQPNEKLFF.

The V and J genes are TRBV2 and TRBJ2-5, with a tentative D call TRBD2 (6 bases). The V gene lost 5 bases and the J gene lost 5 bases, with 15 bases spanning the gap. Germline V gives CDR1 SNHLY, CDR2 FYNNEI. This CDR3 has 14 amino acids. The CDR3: CASSQRVWGETQYF. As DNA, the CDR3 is TGTGCCAGCAGTCAGCGGGTGTGGGGGGAGACCCAGTACTTC.

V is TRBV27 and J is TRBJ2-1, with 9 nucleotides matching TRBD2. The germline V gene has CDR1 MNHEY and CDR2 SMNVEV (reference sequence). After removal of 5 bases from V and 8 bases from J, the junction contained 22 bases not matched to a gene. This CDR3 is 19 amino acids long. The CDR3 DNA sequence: TGTGCCAGCAGTATACTAAACCCTCGTCACGCGGGGGGGCGGGATGAGCAGTTCTTC. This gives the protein CASSILNPRHAGGRDEQFF.

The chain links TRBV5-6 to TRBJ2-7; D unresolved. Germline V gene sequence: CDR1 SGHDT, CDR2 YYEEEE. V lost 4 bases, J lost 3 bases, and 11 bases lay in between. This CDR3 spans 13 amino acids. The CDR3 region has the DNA TGTGCCAGCAGCCCCCGACTGAGCTACGAGCAGTACTTC. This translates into CASSPRLSYEQYF.

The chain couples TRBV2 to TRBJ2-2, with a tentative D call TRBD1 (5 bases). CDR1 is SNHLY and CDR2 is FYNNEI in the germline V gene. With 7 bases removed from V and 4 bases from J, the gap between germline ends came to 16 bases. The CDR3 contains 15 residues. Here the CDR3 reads CASNPGQGTTGELFF. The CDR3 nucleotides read TGTGCCAGCAACCCGGGCCAGGGTACCACCGGGGAGCTGTTTTTT.

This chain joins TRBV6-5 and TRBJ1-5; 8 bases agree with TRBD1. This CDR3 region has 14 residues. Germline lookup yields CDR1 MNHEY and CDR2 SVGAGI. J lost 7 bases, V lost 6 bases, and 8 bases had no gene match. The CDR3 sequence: CASSRDRFGQPQHF. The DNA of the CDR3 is TGTGCCAGCAGCCGGGACAGGTTCGGACAGCCCCAGCATTTT.

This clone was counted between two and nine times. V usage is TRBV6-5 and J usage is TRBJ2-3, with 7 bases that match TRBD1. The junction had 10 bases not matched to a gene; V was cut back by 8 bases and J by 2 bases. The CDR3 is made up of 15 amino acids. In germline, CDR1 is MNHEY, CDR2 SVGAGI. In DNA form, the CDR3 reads TGTGCCAGCGGCCGAGGACAGGACACCACAGATACGCAGTATTTT. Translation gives CASGRGQDTTDTQYF.

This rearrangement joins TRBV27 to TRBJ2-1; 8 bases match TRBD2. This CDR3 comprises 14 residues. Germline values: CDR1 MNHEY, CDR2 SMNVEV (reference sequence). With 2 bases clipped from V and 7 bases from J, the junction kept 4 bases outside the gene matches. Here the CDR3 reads CASSLISSGNEQFF. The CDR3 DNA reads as TGTGCCAGCAGTTTAATTTCTAGCGGGAATGAGCAGTTCTTC.

As DNA, the CDR3 is TGTGCCAGCAGTATCCCGGGACAGTCCTACAATGAGCAGTTCTTC. This sequence encodes CASSIPGQSYNEQFF. The V call is TRBV28, the J call TRBJ2-1, with 7 bases fitting TRBD1. Germline CDR1 reads MDHEN; CDR2 reads SYDVKM. The V and J ends lost 5 bases and 1 base, in that order; junction bases with no gene match: 5. The CDR3 length is 15 residues.